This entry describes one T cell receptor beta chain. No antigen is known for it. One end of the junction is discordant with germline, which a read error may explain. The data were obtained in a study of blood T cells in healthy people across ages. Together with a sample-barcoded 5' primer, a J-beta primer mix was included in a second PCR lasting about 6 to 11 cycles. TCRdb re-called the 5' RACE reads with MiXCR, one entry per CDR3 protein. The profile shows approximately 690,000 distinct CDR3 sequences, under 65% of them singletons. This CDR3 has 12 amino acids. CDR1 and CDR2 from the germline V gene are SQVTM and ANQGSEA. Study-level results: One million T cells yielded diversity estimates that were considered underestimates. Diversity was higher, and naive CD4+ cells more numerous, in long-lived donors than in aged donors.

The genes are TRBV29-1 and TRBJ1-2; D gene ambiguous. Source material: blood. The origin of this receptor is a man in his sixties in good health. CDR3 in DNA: TGCAGCGTTCAAGAAACGACCTATGGCTACACCTTC. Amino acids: CSVQETTYGYTF.